These 9 T cell receptor beta chains originate from one sample sequenced in a study of blood T cells in healthy people across ages. Then a second PCR, running roughly 7 to 11 cycles, was carried out with a sample-barcoded 5' primer and a J-beta primer mix. A single record per CDR3 protein comes from TCRdb applying MiXCR to the 5' RACE reads. The data hold 1.5 million to 1.9 million distinct CDR3 sequences, with roughly two fifths observed a single time. Input material: blood. The receptors shown here come from a woman aged 18 to 35 in good health.

The chain is built from TRBV4-1 and TRBJ1-5; D possibly corresponds to TRBD1 (6 bases). Germline-derived CDR1 and CDR2 are MGHRA and YSYEKL. This CDR3 comprises 17 residues. V dropped 0 bases and J dropped 6 bases, with 18 bases sitting between them. The CDR3 region has the DNA TGCGCCAGCAGCCAAGAAATTCCAGGGGTGGTTGTTCAGCCCCAGCATTTT. This translates into CASSQEIPGVVVQPQHF.

The chain has TRBV29-1 and TRBJ2-7; perhaps TRBD1 as D (5 bases). Trimming cost V 4 bases and J 7 bases, with 11 bases left between them. The CDR3 is made up of 11 amino acids. Germline CDR1 SQVTM, CDR2 ANQGSEA. The CDR3 sequence: CSVGAGREQYF. CDR3 in DNA: TGCAGCGTTGGGGCAGGGCGGGAGCAGTACTTC.

This chain uses TRBV12-3 or TRBV12-4 with TRBJ1-2; TRBD1 matches at 7 bases. V lost 5 bases and J lost 5; bases outside the gene matches: 11. The CDR3 totals 15 residues. The CDR3 nucleotides are TGTGCCAGCAGTGCCGGGACAGCTGGGTTATATGGCTACACCTTC. It yields the protein CASSAGTAGLYGYTF.

This clonotype was found a few times. The chain joins TRBV30 to TRBJ2-3; D is uncertain. This CDR3 region has 12 residues. The germline V gene encodes CDR1 GTSNPN and CDR2 SVGIG (reference sequence). Trimming removed 0 bases at V and 6 bases at J, with 7 bases between. The CDR3 region is CAWSVLEDTQYF. DNA of the CDR3: TGTGCCTGGAGTGTACTTGAGGATACGCAGTATTTT. The complete variable domain, with remaining parts taken from reference TRBV30 and TRBJ2-3, reads SQTIHQWPATLVQPVGSPLSLECTVEGTSNPNLYWYRQAAGRGLQLLFYSVGIGQISSEVPQNLSASRPQDRQFILSSKKLLLSDSGFYLCAWSVLEDTQYFGPGTRLTVL.

This clonotype came up a few times. The chain uses TRBV20-1 and TRBJ1-2; D might be TRBD1 (5 bases). The CDR3 is made up of 15 amino acids. Per the germline V gene, CDR1 is DFQATT and CDR2 is SNEGSKA (reference sequence). V was shortened by 3 bases and J by 8 bases, with 22 bases between the two germline ends. Here the CDR3 reads CSASQPGHPSRGYTF. In DNA, the CDR3 is TGCAGTGCTAGTCAGCCAGGGCACCCATCTAGGGGCTACACCTTC.

V gene TRBV6-2 or TRBV6-3 combines with J gene TRBJ2-1; D is unclear. CDR1 and CDR2 (germline): MNHEY, SVGEGT. The V end was cut by 0 bases, the J end by 3 bases, with 9 bases between. The CDR3 runs 15 residues. The CDR3 here is CASSYSTSNYNEQFF. CDR3 nucleotides: TGTGCCAGCAGTTACTCGACCTCCAACTACAATGAGCAGTTCTTC.

As regards this clonotype: One end of the junction does not line up with germline, which may come from a read error. The chain has TRBV20-1 and TRBJ1-1, with TRBD1 matching over 9 bases. Germline V gene data show CDR1 as DFQATT and CDR2 as SNEGSKA (reference sequence). CDR3 length equals 18 residues. The CDR3 sequence is CSARAHLGQGKMNTEAFF. DNA for the CDR3: TGCAGTGCCAGAGCTCATCTGGGACAGGGTAAGATGAACACTGAAGCTTTCTTT.

The rearrangement links TRBV25-1 to TRBJ2-3; tentatively, D is TRBD2 (6 bases). This CDR3 is 17 amino acids long. Deletions cut 4 bases from V and 3 bases from J, with 20 bases between. Germline V CDR1 and CDR2: MGHDK, SYGVNS. CDR3 amino acids: CASSGSGTRETTDTQYF. CDR3 in DNA: TGTGCCAGCAGTGGATCCGGGACTCGCGAAACTACAGATACGCAGTATTTT.

This clonotype was observed a handful of times. The chain is built from TRBV7-6 and TRBJ2-3; 10 bases are a match to TRBD2. CDR3 length: 16 amino acids. The ends lost 5 bases at V and 6 bases at J; junction bases unmatched: 11. Germline lookup yields CDR1 SGHVS and CDR2 FNYEAQ. Here the CDR3 DNA reads TGTGCCAGCAGCCCCGGGGCTAGCGGGGGCATCGATACGCAGTATTTT. The encoded protein is CASSPGASGGIDTQYF.